Below, 13 T cell receptor beta chains from the same sample are listed, as sequenced in a study of tumor-infiltrating lymphocytes in primary liver carcinoma. A primer in the constant region served to generate TCR beta cDNA from about 470 ng of total RNA. What produced the TCR beta libraries was three nested multiplex PCR rounds using slightly modified ARM-PCR. Rounds one and two of PCR, each of roughly 10 cycles, were primed with TRBV1-TRBV30 forward primers and a C-beta reverse primer. TCRdb processed the multiplex PCR reads anew with MiXCR; each CDR3 protein has one entry. The table includes approximately 110,000 distinct CDR3 sequences, about four fifths detected once. Both RNA and DNA were isolated together from 20-30 mg of bulk tissue that had not been sorted. The sample taken for sequencing was liver tumor tissue from sampling region 3. Subset of the sample: tumor region T3, left-lateral pole. These receptors were collected from a man aged 40-49 years with primary liver carcinoma and hepatitis B virus infection.

In this sample, this clonotype turned up many times. A much larger clone is a single base away; this may be a read error. The chain recombines TRBV6-2 or TRBV6-3 with TRBJ1-1; 7 nucleotides match TRBD1. After removal of 10 bases from V and 3 bases from J, the junction contained 8 bases not matched to a gene. This CDR3 contains 13 residues. Germline CDR1 and CDR2: MNHEY and SVGEGT. The CDR3 spells CANRGDSHTEAFF. The CDR3 DNA sequence: TGTGCCAACAGAGGGGACAGCCACACTGAAGCTTTCTTT.

About this clonotype itself: It may be a read error: a sequence one base away is much more abundant. CDR3 in amino acids: CAWSIGTSTSTDTQYF. Written as DNA, the CDR3 is TGTGCCTGGAGCATAGGGACTAGCACCAGCACAGATACGCAGTATTTT. V usage is TRBV30 and J usage is TRBJ2-3; 9 bases align to TRBD2. The CDR3 covers 16 residues. Germline V gene lookup returns CDR1 GTSNPN and CDR2 SVGIG (reference sequence). Unmatched junction bases numbered 7, after V lost 3 bases and J lost 0 bases.

Regarding this clonotype: One end of the junction varies from germline; a read error may be responsible. The chain links TRBV4-2 to TRBJ2-1, with 11 bases that match TRBD2. Germline V gene data show CDR1 as LGHNA and CDR2 as YNFKEQ. CDR3 length equals 15 residues. The CDR3 DNA is TGTGCCAGTAGCCAATCTAGCGGGGGGATCGATGAGCAGCTCTTC. Its translation is CASSQSSGGIDEQLF.

Details on this clonotype: The junction departs from germline at one end; a sequencing error may be responsible. V gene TRBV29-1 combines with J gene TRBJ1-1, with a tentative D call TRBD1 (5 bases). This CDR3 is built from 15 residues. Looked up from germline, CDR1 is SQVTM and CDR2 is ANQGSEA. DNA of the CDR3: TGCAGCGTGGGGGGGGTATGGGGGATGAACATTGAAGCTTTCTTT. It codes for CSVGGVWGMNIEAFF.

This clonotype was detected a few times. The germline gene is not matched at one end of the junction; a read error may be the cause. The rearrangement joins TRBV4-1 to TRBJ2-2; the D is unclear. CDR3 length: 14 amino acids. CDR1 is MGHRA, CDR2 YSYEKL, per germline. As DNA, the CDR3 is TGTGCCAGCAACCAAGTCGCCACCACCGGGGAGCTGTTTTTT. Protein sequence: CASNQVATTGELFF.

Note on this clonotype: Relative to the germline gene, one junction end is altered; a read error may explain this. The chain combines TRBV7-2 with TRBJ2-3; 7 bases map to TRBD2. The CDR3 consists of 14 residues. Germline CDR1 SGHTA, CDR2 FQGNSA. CDR3 bases: TGTGCCATCAGCCTGGGACCAGCGGGAAATACGCAGTATTTT. Protein sequence: CAISLGPAGNTQYF.

Of note for this clonotype: The junction departs from the called germline gene at one end, perhaps through a read error. V gene TRBV6-6 combines with J gene TRBJ1-4; a weak D match, TRBD1 (6 bases). The germline CDR1 and CDR2 sequences are MNHNY and SVGAGI (reference sequence). The CDR3 length is 14 residues. DNA of the CDR3: TGTGCCAGCAGTTACGGGGGCGAGAATAAAAAACTGTTTTTC. Protein product: CASSYGGENKKLFF.

V is TRBV10-1 and J is TRBJ2-1; TRBD2 is a possible D gene (6 bases). Trimming took off 5 bases at V and 6 bases at J, with 17 bases between the two ends. Germline V gene lookup returns CDR1 WNHNN and CDR2 SYGVQD (reference sequence). The CDR3 consists of 15 residues. The CDR3 is CASSTLTGAPNEQFF. The CDR3 bases are TGCGCCAGCAGTACACTAACGGGAGCGCCCAATGAGCAGTTCTTC.

For this clonotype: Compared with germline, one end of the junction differs, possibly owing to a read error. This chain uses TRBV11-3 with TRBJ1-5; D possibly corresponds to TRBD1 (5 bases). Germline CDR1 and CDR2: SGHNT and YENEEA. The CDR3 covers 15 residues. The CDR3 loop is CAINLDLGVAQPQHF. The CDR3 coding sequence is TGTGCCATCAACTTAGACCTGGGGGTGGCTCAGCCACAGCATTTT.

On this clonotype itself: A read error may account for a junction end that differs from germline. The chain couples TRBV11-2 to TRBJ2-3; tentative D call: TRBD2 (5 bases). Per the germline V gene, CDR1 is SGHAT and CDR2 is FQNNGV. The CDR3 consists of 16 residues. Here the CDR3 reads CAISLDTGLDTDTQYF. The CDR3 coding sequence is TGTGCCATCAGCTTAGATACGGGGTTGGACACAGATACGCAGTATTTT.

Comment on this clonotype: The CDR3 end shows no conserved phenylalanine or tryptophan, and so a read error is likely. The rearrangement links TRBV5-4 to TRBJ1-4, with D maybe TRBD1 (6 bases). CDR3 length: 12 amino acids. Germline V CDR1 and CDR2: SGHNT, YYREEE (reference sequence). The CDR3 DNA reads TGTGTCAGCAGCCCGAGGGGGGAAAAACTGTTTTAT. Its protein is CVSSPRGEKLFY.

CDR3: CSASGTSGRGDTQYF. CDR3 sequence (DNA): TGCAGCGCCTCCGGGACCAGCGGTCGGGGAGATACGCAGTATTTT. The gene calls are TRBV29-1 and TRBJ2-3, with D possibly being TRBD1 or TRBD2 (5 bases each). Germline V CDR1 and CDR2: SQVTM, ANQGSEA. The CDR3 is made up of 15 amino acids. V lost 7 bases to trimming and J lost 5 bases, with 22 bases between them.

Concerning this clonotype itself: The junction differs from germline at one of its ends, possibly a read error. This sequence joins TRBV12-3 or TRBV12-4 and TRBJ2-3; TRBD1 agrees at 7 bases. This CDR3 spans 14 amino acids. The CDR3 sequence: CASSFTGDGDMQYF. The CDR3 nucleotides are TGTGCCAGCAGTTTCACAGGGGATGGGGATATGCAGTATTTT.